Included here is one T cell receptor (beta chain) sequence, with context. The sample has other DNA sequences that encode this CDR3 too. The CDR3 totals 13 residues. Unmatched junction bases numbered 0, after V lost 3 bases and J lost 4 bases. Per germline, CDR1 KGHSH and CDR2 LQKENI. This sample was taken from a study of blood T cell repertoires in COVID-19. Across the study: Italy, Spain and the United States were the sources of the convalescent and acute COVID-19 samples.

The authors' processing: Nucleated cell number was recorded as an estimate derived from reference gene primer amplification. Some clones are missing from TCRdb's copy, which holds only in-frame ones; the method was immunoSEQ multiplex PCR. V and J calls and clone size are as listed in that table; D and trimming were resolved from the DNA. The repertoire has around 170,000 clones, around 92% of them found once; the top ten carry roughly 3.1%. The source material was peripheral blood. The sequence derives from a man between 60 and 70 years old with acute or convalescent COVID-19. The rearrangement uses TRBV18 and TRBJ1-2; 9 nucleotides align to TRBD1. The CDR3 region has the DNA TGTGCCAGCTCACCGGGACAGGGCTATGGCTACACCTTC. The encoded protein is CASSPGQGYGYTF.